Sequencing of this TCR beta chain was carried out in a study of Graves' ophthalmopathy and Graves' hyperthyroidism. Regarding the study as a whole: Between ophthalmopathy and stable hyperthyroidism, a 13-signature model drew a separation with approximately 90% sensitivity and over 80% specificity. This model predicted ophthalmopathy progression (sensitivity roughly 71%, specificity about 72%).

Comment on this clonotype: What it binds is unknown.

TCR beta CDR3 amplification used RNA transcripts. The first-round RT-PCR employed HTBI primers together with the Qiagen OneStep RT-PCR kit. A multiplex PCR was then performed as the second round. TCRdb recomputed calls from the multiplex PCR reads with MiXCR, one row per CDR3 protein. Of about 220,000 distinct CDR3 sequences listed, around a fifth are singletons. With a duration under 3 months, ophthalmopathy in the donors showed moderate-to-severe activity, CAS ≥3 and NOSPECS ≥4. The authors diagnosed from clinical symptoms, serum thyroxine, TRAb, thyroid ultrasound and orbital computed tomography. Source material: peripheral blood. This clonotype originated in a woman aged 45 to 65 with Graves' ophthalmopathy.

The CDR3 is CSAFQGATNEKLFF. The CDR3 DNA is TGCAGCGCATTTCAGGGGGCGACTAATGAAAAACTGTTTTTT. The chain couples TRBV29-1 to TRBJ1-4; 8 positions match TRBD1. CDR1 is SQVTM, CDR2 ANQGSEA, per germline. The ends lost 7 bases at V and 2 bases at J; junction bases unmatched: 6. The CDR3 consists of 14 residues. Drawing the rest from reference TRBV29-1 and TRBJ1-4, the complete variable domain is SAVISQKPSRDICQRGTSLTIQCQVDSQVTMMFWYRQQPGQSLTLIATANQGSEATYESGFVIDKFPISRPNLTFSTLTVSNMSPEDSSIYLCSAFQGATNEKLFFGSGTQLSVL.